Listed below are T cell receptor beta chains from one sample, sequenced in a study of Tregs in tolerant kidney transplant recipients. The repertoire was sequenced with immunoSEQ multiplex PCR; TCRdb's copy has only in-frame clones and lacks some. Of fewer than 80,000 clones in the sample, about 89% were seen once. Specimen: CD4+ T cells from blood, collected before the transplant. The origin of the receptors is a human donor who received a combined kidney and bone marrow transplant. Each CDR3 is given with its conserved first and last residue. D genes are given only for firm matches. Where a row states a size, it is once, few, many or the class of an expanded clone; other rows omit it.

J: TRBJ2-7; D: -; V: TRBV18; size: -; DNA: TGTGCCAGCTCACCACCGCTAGCCGACTACGAGCAGTACTTC; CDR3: CASSPPLADYEQYF
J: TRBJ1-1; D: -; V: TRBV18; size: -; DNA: TGTGCCAGCTCAGAACTTAGGGGGACGAACACTGAAGCTTTCTTT; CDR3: CASSELRGTNTEAFF
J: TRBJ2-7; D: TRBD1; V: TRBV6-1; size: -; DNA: TGTGCCAGCAGAACGACAGGGAGCTCCTACGAGCAGTACTTC; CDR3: CASRTTGSSYEQYF
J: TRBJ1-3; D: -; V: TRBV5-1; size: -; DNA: TGCGCCAGCAGCCGATTTCAGACGGGAAGCTCTGGAAACACCATATATTTT; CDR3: CASSRFQTGSSGNTIYF
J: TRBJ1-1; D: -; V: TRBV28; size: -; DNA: TGTGCCATCTACGGGGGGGGCGCGACTGAAGCTTTCTTT; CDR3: CAIYGGGATEAFF
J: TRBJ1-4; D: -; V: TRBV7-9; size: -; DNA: TGTGCCAGCAGCTTAGCGCTAAGGGGAGGTGAAAAACTGTTTTTT; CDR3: CASSLALRGGEKLFF
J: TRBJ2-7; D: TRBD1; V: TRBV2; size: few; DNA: TGTGCCAGCACTGGGACAGGGGACTACGAGCAGTACTTC; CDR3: CASTGTGDYEQYF
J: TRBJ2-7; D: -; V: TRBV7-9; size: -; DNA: TGTGCCAGCAGCTCGACAATCTACGAGCAGTACTTC; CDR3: CASSSTIYEQYF
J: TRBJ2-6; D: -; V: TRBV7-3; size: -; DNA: TGTGCCAGCAGCTCCCCCGGGGAAGCTGGGGCCAACGTCCTGACTTTC; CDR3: CASSSPGEAGANVLTF
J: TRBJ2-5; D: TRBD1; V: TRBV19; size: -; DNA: TGTGCCAGTAGTTGGACAGGGGGGGAGACCCAGTACTTC; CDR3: CASSWTGGETQYF
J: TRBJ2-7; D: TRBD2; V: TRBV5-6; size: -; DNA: TGTGCCAGCAGCTCTTTCGGACTAGCGGGAGTCTACGAGCAGTACTTC; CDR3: CASSSFGLAGVYEQYF
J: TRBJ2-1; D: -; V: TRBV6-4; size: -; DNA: TGTGCCAGCAGGCCCAGGATTGAGGAGCAGTTCTTC; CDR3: CASRPRIEEQFF
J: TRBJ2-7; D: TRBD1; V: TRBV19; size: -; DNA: TGTGCCAGTACAGGGGGCACCTACGAGCAGTACTTC; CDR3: CASTGGTYEQYF
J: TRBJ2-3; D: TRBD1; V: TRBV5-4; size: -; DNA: TGTGCCAGCAGCTTCGGACAGGGGGCAAATAGGGCAGATACGCAGTATTTT; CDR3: CASSFGQGANRADTQYF
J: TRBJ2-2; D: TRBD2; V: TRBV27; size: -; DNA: TGTGCCAGCAGTATGATGACTAGCGGGAGTTTAGTCGCACCTGGGGAGCTGTTTTTT; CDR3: CASSMMTSGSLVAPGELFF
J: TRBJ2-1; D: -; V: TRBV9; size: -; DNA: TGTGCCAGCAGCCGGAGACAGCAGAATGAGCAGTTCTTC; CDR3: CASSRRQQNEQFF
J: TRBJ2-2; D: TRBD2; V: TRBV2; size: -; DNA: TGTGCCAGCAGTGAGGAGCGGGAGTCCCGGGAGCTGTTTTTT; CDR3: CASSEERESRELFF
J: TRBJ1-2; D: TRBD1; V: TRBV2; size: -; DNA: TGTGCCAGCAGTGGGGACAGGCCCAACTATGGCTACACCTTC; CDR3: CASSGDRPNYGYTF
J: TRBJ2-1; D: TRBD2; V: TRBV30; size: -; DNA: TGTGCCTGGAGGGCTAGTTTGATGATGGCGGGAGGTGGAGCTGAGCAGTTCTTC; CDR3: CAWRASLMMAGGGAEQFF
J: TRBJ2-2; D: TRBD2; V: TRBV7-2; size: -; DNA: TGTGCCAGCAGGAGTCGTGGGAGCGGGAGCCCCTCGGGCACCGGGGAGCTGTTTTTT; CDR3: CASRSRGSGSPSGTGELFF
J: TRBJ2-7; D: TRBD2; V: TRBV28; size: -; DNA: TGTGCCAGCAGTTTTTCGGGACTAGCCTCCTACGAGCAGTACTTC; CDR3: CASSFSGLASYEQYF
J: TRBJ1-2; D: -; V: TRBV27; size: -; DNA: TGTGCCAGCAGTCCAAGGCGACAGGCCTATGGCTACACCTTC; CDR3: CASSPRRQAYGYTF
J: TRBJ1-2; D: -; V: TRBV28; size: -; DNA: TGTGCCAGCAGTTCATACTATGGCTACACCTTC; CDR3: CASSSYYGYTF
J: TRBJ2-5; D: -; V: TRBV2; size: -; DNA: TGTGCCAGCAGCACCCCGGAGGAAGAGACCCAGTACTTC; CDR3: CASSTPEEETQYF
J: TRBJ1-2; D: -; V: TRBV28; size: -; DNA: TGTGCCAGCAGTTTAGATTCAGGGAACTATGGCTACACCTTC; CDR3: CASSLDSGNYGYTF
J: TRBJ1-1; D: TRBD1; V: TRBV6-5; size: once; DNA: TGTGCCAGCAGGAGGGACAGGAACACTGAAGCTTTCTTT; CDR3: CASRRDRNTEAFF
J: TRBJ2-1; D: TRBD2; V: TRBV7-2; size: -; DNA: TGTGCCAGCAGCTTAGGTGGGACTATCAATGAGCAGTTCTTC; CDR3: CASSLGGTINEQFF
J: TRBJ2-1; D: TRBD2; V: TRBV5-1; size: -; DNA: TGCGCCAGCACTGTTGGACTAGCGGGAGAGAATGAGCAGTTCTTC; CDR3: CASTVGLAGENEQFF
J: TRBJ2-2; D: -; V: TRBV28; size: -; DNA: TGTGCCAGCACCCCCCCCGTCACCGGGGAGCTGTTTTTT; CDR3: CASTPPVTGELFF
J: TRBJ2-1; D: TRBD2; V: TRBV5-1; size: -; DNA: TGCGCCAGCAGCGTACTAACTAGCGGGGGGGGGAATGAGCAGTTCTTC; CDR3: CASSVLTSGGGNEQFF
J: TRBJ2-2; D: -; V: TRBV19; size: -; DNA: TGTGCCAGTAGTGAGGGATTCACCGGGGAGCTGTTTTTT; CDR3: CASSEGFTGELFF
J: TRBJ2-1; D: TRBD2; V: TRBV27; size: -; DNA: TGTGCCAGCAGTTCTTTCCCGGGACTAGCGGGAGACCCCCATGAGCAGTTCTTC; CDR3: CASSSFPGLAGDPHEQFF
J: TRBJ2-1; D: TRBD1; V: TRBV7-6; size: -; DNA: TGTGCCAGCAGCCCCAGGGGGATCAGCTCCTACAATGAGCAGTTCTTC; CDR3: CASSPRGISSYNEQFF
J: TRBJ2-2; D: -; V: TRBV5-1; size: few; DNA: TGCGCCAGCAGCCCTGGGCTAGCGCGGGTAACCGGGGAGCTGTTTTTT; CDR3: CASSPGLARVTGELFF
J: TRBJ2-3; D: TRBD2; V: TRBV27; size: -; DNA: TGTGCCAGCAGTTCTCCTAGCGGGAGCACAGATACGCAGTATTTT; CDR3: CASSSPSGSTDTQYF
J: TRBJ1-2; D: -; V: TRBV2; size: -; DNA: TGTGCCAGCACTACAGGTGCTAACTATGGCTACACCTTC; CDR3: CASTTGANYGYTF